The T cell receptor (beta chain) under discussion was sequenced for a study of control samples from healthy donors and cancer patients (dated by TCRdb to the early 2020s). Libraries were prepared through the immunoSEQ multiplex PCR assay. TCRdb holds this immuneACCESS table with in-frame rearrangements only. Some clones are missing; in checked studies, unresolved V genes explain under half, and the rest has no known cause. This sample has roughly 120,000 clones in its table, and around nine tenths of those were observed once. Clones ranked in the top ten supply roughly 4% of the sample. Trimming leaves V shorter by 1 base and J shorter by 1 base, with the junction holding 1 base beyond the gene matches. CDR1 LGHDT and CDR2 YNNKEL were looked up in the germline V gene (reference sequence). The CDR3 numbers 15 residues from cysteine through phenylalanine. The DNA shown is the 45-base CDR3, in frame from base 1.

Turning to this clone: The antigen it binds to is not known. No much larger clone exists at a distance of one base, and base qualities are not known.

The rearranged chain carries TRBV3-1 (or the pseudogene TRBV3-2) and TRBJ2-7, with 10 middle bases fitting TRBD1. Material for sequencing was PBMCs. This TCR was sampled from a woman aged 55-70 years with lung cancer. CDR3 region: CASSQGTGGSYEQYF. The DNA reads TGTGCCAGCAGCCAAGGGACAGGGGGGTCCTACGAGCAGTACTTC.